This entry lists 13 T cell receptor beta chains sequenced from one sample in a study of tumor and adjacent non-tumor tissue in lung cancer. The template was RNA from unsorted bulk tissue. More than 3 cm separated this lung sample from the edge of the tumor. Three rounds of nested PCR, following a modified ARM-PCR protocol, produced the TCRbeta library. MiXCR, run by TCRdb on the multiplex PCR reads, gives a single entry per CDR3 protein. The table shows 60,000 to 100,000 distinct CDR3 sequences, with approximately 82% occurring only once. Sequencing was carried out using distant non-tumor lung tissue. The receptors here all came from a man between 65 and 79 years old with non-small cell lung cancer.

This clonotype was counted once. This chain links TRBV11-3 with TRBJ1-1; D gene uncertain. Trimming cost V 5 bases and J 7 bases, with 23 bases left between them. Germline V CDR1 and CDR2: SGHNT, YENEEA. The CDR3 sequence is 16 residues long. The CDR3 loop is CASSIRDRTLKIEAFF. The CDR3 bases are TGTGCCAGCAGCATCCGGGATAGAACCCTGAAGATTGAAGCTTTCTTT.

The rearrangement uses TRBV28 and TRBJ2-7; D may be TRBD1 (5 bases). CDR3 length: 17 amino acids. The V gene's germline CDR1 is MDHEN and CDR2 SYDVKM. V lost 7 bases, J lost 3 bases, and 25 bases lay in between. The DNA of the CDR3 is TGTGCCAGCAATCCGAGTGGGGCGGACCCCCAAGGCTACGAGCAGTACTTC. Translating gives CASNPSGADPQGYEQYF.

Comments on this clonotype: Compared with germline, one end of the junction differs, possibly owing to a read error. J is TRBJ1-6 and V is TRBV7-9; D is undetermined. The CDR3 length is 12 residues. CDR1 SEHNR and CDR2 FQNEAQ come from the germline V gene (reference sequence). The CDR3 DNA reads TGTGCCAACAGCAACAAGGATTCACCCCTCCACTTT. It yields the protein CANSNKDSPLHF. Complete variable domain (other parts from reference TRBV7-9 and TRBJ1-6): DTGVSQNPRHKITKRGQNVTFRCDPISEHNRLYWYRQTLGQGPEFLTYFQNEAQLEKSRLLSDRFSAERPKGSFSTLEIQRTEQGDSAMYLCANSNKDSPLHFGNGTRLTVT.

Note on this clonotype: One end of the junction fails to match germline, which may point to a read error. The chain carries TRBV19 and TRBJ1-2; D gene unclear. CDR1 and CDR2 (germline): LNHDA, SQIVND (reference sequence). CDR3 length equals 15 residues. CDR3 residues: CASNISKKMRYGYTF. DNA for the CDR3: TGTGCCAGTAATATATCTAAGAAGATGAGGTATGGCTACACCTTC.

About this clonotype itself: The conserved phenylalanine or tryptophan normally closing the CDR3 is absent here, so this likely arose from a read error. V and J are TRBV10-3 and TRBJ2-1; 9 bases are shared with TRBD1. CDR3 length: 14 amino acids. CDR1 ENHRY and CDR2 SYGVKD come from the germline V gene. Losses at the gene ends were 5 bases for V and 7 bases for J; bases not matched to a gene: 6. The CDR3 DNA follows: TGTGCCATCAGTTCGGGACAGGGAGTAAATGAGCAGTTCTTA. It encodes CAISSGQGVNEQFL.

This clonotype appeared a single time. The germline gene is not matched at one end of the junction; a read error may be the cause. CDR3 sequence (DNA): TGCAGCGTTCAAGGACAGGGGCCATCTAATGAAAAACGGTTTTTT. This encodes CSVQGQGPSNEKRFF. V usage is TRBV29-1 and J usage is TRBJ1-4; 9 bases match TRBD1. This CDR3 is built from 15 residues. Germline CDR1 SQVTM, CDR2 ANQGSEA.

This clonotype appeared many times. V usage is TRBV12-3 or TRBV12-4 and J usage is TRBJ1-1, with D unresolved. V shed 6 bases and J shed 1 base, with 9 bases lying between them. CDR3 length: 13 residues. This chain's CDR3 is CASRYGRNTEAFF. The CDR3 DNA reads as TGTGCCAGCAGGTATGGACGGAACACTGAAGCTTTCTTT.

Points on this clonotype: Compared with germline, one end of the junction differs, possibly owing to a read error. The CDR3 is CTSSLPGPREIQYF. The CDR3 DNA reads TGTACCAGCAGTCTACCGGGCCCTCGAGAGATCCAGTACTTC. The J gene is TRBJ2-5, the V gene TRBV12-3 or TRBV12-4; no clear D. The CDR3 extends over 14 amino acids.

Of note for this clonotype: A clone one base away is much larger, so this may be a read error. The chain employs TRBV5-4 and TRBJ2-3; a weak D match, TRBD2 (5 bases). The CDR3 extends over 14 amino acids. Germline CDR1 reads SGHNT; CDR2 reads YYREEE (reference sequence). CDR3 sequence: CATSRGIRTDTQYF. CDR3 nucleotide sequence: TGTGCCACCAGCCGGGGTATTAGAACAGATACGCAGTATTTT.

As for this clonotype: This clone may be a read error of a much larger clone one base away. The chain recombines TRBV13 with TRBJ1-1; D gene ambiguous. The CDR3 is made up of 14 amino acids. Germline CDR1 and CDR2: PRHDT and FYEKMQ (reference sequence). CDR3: CATSLDGYYTEAFF. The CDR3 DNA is TGTGCCACCAGCTTGGACGGGTATTACACTGAAGCTTTCTTT.

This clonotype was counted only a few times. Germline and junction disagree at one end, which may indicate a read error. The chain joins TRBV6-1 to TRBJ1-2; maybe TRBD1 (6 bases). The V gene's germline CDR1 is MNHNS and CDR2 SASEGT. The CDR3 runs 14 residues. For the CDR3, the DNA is TGTGTCAGCATCACATCCCAGGGGAGATATGGCTACACCTTC. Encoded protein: CVSITSQGRYGYTF.

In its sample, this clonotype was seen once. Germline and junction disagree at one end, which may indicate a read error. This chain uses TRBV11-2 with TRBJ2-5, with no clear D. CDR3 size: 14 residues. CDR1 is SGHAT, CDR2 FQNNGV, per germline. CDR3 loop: CASSLDGKDEIQYF. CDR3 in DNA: TGTGCCAGCAGCTTAGATGGCAAGGACGAGATCCAGTACTTC.

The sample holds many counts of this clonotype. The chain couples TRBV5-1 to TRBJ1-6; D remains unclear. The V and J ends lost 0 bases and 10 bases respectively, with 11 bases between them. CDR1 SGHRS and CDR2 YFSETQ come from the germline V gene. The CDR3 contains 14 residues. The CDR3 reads CASSLDRTVSPLHF. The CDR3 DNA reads TGCGCCAGCAGCTTGGATCGGACCGTCTCACCCCTCCACTTT.